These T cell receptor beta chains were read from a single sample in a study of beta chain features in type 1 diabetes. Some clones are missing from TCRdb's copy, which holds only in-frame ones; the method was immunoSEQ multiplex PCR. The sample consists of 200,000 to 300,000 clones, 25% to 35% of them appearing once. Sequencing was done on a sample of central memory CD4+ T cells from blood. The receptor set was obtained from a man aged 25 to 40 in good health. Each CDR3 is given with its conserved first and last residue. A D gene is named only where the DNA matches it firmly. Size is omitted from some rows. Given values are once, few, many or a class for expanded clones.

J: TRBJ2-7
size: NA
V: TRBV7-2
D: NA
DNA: TGTGCCAGCAGCATAACCCCTCGCTACGAGCAGTACTTC
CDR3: CASSITPRYEQYF

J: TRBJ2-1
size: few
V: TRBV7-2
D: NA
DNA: TGTGCCAGCAGTCCAAGTACAGGGTTCTCCTACAATGAGCAGTTCTTC
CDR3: CASSPSTGFSYNEQFF

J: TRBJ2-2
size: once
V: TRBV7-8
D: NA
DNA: TGTGCCAGCAGCTTAGCGCGGGCAACGGGCGGGGAGCTGTTTTTT
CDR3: CASSLARATGGELFF

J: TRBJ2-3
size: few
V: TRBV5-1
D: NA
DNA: TGCGCCAGCAGCTACGATACAGATACGCAGTATTTT
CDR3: CASSYDTDTQYF

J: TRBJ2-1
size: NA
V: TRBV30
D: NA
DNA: TGTGCCTGGAGTGCTAACAACAATGAGCAGTTCTTC
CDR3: CAWSANNNEQFF

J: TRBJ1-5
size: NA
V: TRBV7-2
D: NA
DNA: TGTGCCAGCAGCTTAGATGGGGGCCGGCAGCATTTT
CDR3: CASSLDGGRQHF

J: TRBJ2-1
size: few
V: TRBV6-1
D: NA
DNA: TGTGCCAGCAGTCCCACTAGTCGTCTGAACAATGAGCAGTTCTTC
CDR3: CASSPTSRLNNEQFF

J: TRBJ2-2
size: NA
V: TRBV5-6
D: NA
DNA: TGTGCCAGCAGCACCGGGACGTCCGCAACGTACACCGGGGAGCTGTTTTTT
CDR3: CASSTGTSATYTGELFF

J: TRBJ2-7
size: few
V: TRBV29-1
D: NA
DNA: TGCAGCACCAGGCTGGGGATGGAGCAGTACTTC
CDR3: CSTRLGMEQYF

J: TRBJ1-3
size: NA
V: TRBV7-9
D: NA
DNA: TGTGCCAGCAGTCCCCATGTGGTATCTGGAAACACCATATATTTT
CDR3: CASSPHVVSGNTIYF

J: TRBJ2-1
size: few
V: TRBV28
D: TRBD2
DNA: TGTGCCAGCAATCAAGCACCGGGGGGGAGCTCCTACAATGAGCAGTTCTTC
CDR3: CASNQAPGGSSYNEQFF

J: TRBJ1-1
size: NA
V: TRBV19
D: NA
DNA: TGTGCCAGTAGTATGGAGCCCCGGAACACTGAAGCTTTCTTT
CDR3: CASSMEPRNTEAFF

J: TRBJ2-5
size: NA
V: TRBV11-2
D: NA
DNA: TGTGCCAGCAGCTTAGATCGTGGCAGCGGGTTGAGGGAGTACTTC
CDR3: CASSLDRGSGLREYF

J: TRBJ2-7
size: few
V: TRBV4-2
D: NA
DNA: TGTGCCAGCAGCCAGGGTAAAGGGAACTACGAGCAGTACTTC
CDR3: CASSQGKGNYEQYF

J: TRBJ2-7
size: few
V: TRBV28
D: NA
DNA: TGTGCCAGCAGTTTTGGAGAGGCAGCCTACGAGCAGTACTTC
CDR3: CASSFGEAAYEQYF

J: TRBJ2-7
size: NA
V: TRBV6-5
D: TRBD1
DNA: TGTGCCAGCAGTTACGGACAGGGGGCCGGCGAGCAGTACTTC
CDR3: CASSYGQGAGEQYF

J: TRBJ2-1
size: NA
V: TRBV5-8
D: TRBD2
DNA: TGTGCCAGCAGCTTGTTACTAGCGGGAGGTCCATTCACACACAATGAGCAGTTCTTC
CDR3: CASSLLLAGGPFTHNEQFF

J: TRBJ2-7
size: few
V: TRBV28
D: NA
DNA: TGTGCCAGCAGTTCGGGAGCCTACGAGCAGTACTTC
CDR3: CASSSGAYEQYF

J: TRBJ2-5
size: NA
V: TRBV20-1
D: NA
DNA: TGCAGTGGGTTAAACCAAGAGACCCAGTACTTC
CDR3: CSGLNQETQYF

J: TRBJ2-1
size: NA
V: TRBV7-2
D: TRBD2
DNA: TGTGCCAGCGCCGCGGGAGGGGGCGACGTGCATGAGCAGTTCTTC
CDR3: CASAAGGGDVHEQFF

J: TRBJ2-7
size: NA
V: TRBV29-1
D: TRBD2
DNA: TGCAGCGTTGAACTTAACGGGAGGGCTTTCGAGCAGTACTTC
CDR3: CSVELNGRAFEQYF

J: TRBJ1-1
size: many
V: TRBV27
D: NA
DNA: TGTGCCAGCAGCCCCGCCGGATACGGCACTGAAGCTTTCTTT
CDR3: CASSPAGYGTEAFF

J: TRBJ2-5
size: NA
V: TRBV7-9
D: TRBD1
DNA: TGTGCCAGCAGCTATGGGACAGGGAATTTGGAGACCCAGTACTTC
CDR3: CASSYGTGNLETQYF

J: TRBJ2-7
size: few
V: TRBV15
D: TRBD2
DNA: TGTGCCACCAGCTACATCGGCGAGCGGGGGCTACTCGAGCAGTACTTC
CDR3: CATSYIGERGLLEQYF

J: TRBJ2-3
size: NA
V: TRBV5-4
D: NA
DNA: TGTGCCAGCAGAGGAGGCGGCCCCTTCACAGATACGCAGTATTTT
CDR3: CASRGGGPFTDTQYF

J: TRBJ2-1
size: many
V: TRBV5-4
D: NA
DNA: TGTGCCAGCAGCCCGTGGCCCCCTACTAGCGAGCAGTTCTTC
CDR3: CASSPWPPTSEQFF

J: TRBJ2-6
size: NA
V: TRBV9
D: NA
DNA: TGTGCCAGCGGCCTCTCGTCCGCGGCCAACGTCCTGACTTTC
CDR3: CASGLSSAANVLTF

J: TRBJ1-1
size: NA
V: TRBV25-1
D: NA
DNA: TGTGCCTTAGGCTCCCCCGGACGGTATGGGTACACTGAAGCTTTCTTT
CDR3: CALGSPGRYGYTEAFF

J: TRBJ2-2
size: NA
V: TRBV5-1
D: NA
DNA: TGCGCCAGCAGCCCCGGAGGTAGATTGGGAGAGCTGTTTTTT
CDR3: CASSPGGRLGELFF

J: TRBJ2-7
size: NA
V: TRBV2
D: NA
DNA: TGTGCCAGCAGTCAATTTGACAGGTCTGCCGAGCAGTACTTC
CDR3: CASSQFDRSAEQYF

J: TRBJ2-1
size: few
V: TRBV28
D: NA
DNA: TGTGCCAGCAGGCAGGACTCATCCAATGAGCAGTTCTTC
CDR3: CASRQDSSNEQFF

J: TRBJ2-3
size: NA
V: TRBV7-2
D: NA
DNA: TGTGCCAGCAGCACGGATGGGGCAGATACGCAGTATTTT
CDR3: CASSTDGADTQYF

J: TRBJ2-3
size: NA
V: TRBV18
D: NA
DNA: TGTGCCAGCTCACCGACCCGATTCACAGATACGCAGTATTTT
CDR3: CASSPTRFTDTQYF

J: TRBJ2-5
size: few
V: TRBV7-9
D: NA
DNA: TGTGCCAGCAGCACAGTAGTAGAGACCCAGTACTTC
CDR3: CASSTVVETQYF

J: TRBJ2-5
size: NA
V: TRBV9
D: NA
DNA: TGTGCCAGCAGCGTAGGGGGCGGGCACCAAGAGACCCAGTACTTC
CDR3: CASSVGGGHQETQYF

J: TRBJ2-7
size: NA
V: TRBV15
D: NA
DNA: TGTGCCACCAGCGCCAGGGGCACCGAGCAGTACTTC
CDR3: CATSARGTEQYF

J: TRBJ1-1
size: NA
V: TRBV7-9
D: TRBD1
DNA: TGTGCCAGCAGCATCTTGACAGGGATGAACACTGAAGCTTTCTTT
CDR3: CASSILTGMNTEAFF

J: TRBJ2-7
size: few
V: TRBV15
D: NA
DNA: TGTGCCACCAGCAGAGGGACAGTAACCTACGAGCAGTACTTC
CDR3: CATSRGTVTYEQYF

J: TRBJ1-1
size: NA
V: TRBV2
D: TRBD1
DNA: TGTGCCAGCAGTCCTGGGACAGGGAACACTGAAGCTTTCTTT
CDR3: CASSPGTGNTEAFF

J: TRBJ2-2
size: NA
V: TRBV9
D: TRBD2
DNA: TGTGCCAGCAAGAGGACTAGCGGGACCGGGGAGCTGTTTTTT
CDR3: CASKRTSGTGELFF

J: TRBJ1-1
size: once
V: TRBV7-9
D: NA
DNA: TGTGCCAGCAGCTTAGGGGGTATGAACACTGAAGCTTTCTTT
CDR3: CASSLGGMNTEAFF

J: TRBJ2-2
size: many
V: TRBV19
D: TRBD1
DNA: TGTGCCAGTAGTTCCGGACAGGAAGCCGGGGAGCTGTTTTTT
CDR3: CASSSGQEAGELFF

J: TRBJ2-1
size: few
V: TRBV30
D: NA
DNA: TGTGCCTGGAACCTTCTATACAATGAGCAGTTCTTC
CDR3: CAWNLLYNEQFF

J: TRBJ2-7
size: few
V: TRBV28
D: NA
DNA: TGTGCCAGCAGTTCGGTTTACGAGCAGTACTTC
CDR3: CASSSVYEQYF

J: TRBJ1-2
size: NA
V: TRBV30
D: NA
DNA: TGTGCCTGGAGTGTAAACTATGGCTACACCTTC
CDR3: CAWSVNYGYTF

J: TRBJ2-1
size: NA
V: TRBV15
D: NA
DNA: TGTGCCACCAGCAGCCCTCTCTCAGGGCCGCCCTACAATGAGCAGTTCTTC
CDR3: CATSSPLSGPPYNEQFF

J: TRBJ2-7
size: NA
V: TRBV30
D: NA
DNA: TGTGCCTGGGACACCGGGTTATCCTACGAGCAGTACTTC
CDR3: CAWDTGLSYEQYF

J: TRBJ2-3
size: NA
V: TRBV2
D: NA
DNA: TGTGCCAGCAGTGAATATAGGCTAGTCGGAGCGGATACGCAGTATTTT
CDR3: CASSEYRLVGADTQYF

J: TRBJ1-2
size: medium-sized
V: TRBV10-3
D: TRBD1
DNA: TGTGCCATCAGTGAGCGACAGGGTGGGTTTGGCTACACCTTC
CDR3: CAISERQGGFGYTF

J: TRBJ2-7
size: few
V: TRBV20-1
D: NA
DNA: TGCAGTGCGCCCAACAGCGAAGAGCAGTACTTC
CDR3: CSAPNSEEQYF

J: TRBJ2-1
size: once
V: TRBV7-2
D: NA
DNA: TGTGCCAGCAGCTCGCGAGCCTTCGACAGCTCCTACAATGAGCAGTTCTTC
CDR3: CASSSRAFDSSYNEQFF

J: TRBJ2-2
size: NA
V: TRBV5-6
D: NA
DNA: TGTGCCAGCAGCGCCGCGAACACCGGGGAGCTGTTTTTT
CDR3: CASSAANTGELFF

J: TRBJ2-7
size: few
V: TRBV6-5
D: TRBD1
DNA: TGTGCCAGCAGTTCCCCCTCGACAGGGATGGACGAGCAGTACTTC
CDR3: CASSSPSTGMDEQYF

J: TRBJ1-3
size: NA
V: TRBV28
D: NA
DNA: TGTGCCAGCACCCGGGGAAACACCATATATTTT
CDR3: CASTRGNTIYF

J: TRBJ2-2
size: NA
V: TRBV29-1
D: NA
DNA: TGCAGCGCTCGAGGCGCGGGCCGAAGCGGGGGGGAGCTGTTTTTT
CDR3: CSARGAGRSGGELFF

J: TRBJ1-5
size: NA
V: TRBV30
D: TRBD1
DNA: TGTGCCTGGAGTGTGAGGGAAAACAGGGGAAGCAATCAGCCCCAGCATTTT
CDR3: CAWSVRENRGSNQPQHF

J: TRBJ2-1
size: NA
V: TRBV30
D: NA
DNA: TGTGCCTGGAGTATCCAGGTACAAGGGCAGTTCTTC
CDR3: CAWSIQVQGQFF